This TCR beta chain was identified in a study of shared clonotypes between healthy human individuals. Whole-study findings and limits: Several donors held about 4.5% of naive CD4 clonotypes in common.

Trimming removed 7 bases from V and 0 bases from J, with 7 bases in between. The CDR3 runs 13 residues. Per germline, CDR1 MNHEY and CDR2 SMNVEV (reference sequence). Of note for this clone: Its cognate antigen is unknown.

An assay was performed, and its level was deep. Original analysis: ImmunoSEQ yielded junction-only sequences lacking quality scores, so filtering differed. Assay: immunoSEQ multiplex PCR; the TCRdb copy retains only in-frame clones and omits some. The V and J calls and clone size were taken over from that table, and D and trimming were inferred from the DNA. Of fewer than 850,000 clones in the sample, less than 95% are singletons; the top ten hold roughly 36%. The clonotype comes from a man younger than 35 in good health. Some clones in this sample may be carry-over from other donors' samples. The chain employs TRBV27 and TRBJ2-1; D is undetermined. Sequenced sample: memory CD8+ T cells from PBMCs. Stated subset: CD45RO+ cells pooled with CCR7-negative TemRA cells. This CDR3 is CASISSSYNEQFF. The CDR3 bases are TGTGCCAGCATATCCAGCTCCTACAATGAGCAGTTCTTC.